This paragraph reports one T cell receptor (beta chain). This sample was included in a study of shared clonotypes between healthy human individuals. V was trimmed by 0 bases and J by 0 bases, leaving 9 bases between them. CDR3 length equals 15 residues. Germline V gene lookup returns CDR1 SGHVS and CDR2 FNYEAQ. Assay used: immunoSEQ multiplex PCR; TCRdb lists only in-frame clones, some missing. The data contain 1.6 million or so clones, about 98.5% of them singletons. Sequenced: naive CD4+ T cells sorted from blood. Subset described: CD45RA+ positively selected. The chain is built from TRBV7-6 and TRBJ2-7; D is perhaps TRBD2 (5 bases). This clonotype was obtained from a man aged 25 to 45 in good health. In DNA form, the CDR3 reads TGTGCCAGCAGCTTAGCGCAGCGGACCTCCTACGAGCAGTACTTC. Residues: CASSLAQRTSYEQYF.